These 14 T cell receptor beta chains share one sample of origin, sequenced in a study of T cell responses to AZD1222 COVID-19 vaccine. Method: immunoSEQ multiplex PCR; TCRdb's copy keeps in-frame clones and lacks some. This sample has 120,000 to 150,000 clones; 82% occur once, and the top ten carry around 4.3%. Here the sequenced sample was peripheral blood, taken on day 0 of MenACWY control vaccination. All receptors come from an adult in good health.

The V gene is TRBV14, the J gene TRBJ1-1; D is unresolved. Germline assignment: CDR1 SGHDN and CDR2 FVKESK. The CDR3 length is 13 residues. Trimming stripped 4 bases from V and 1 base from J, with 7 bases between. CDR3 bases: TGTGCCAGCAGCCCCTCCGGGAACACTGAAGCTTTCTTT. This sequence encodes CASSPSGNTEAFF.

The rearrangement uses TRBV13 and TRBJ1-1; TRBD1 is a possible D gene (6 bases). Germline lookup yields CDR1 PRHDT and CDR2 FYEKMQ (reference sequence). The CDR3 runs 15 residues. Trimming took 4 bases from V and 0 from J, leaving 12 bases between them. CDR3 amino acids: CASSSRTEMNTEAFF. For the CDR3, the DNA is TGTGCCAGCAGCTCTCGGACAGAGATGAACACTGAAGCTTTCTTT.

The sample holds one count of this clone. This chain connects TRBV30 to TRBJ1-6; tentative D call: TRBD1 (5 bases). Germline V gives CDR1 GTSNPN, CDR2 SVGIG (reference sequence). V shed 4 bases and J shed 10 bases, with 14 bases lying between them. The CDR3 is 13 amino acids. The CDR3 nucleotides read TGTGCCTGGAACCGGGACCGACGGTCACCCCTCCACTTT. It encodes CAWNRDRRSPLHF.

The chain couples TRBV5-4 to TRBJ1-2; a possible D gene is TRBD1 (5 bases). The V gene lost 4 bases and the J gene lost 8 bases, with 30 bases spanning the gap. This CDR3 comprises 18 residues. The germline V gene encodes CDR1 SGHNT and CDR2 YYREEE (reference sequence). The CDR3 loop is CASSLGDREKSIEGGYTF. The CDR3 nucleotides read TGTGCCAGCAGCCTAGGAGATAGGGAGAAGTCCATAGAGGGGGGCTACACCTTC. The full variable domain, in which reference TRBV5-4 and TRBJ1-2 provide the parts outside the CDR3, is ETGVTQSPTHLIKTRGQQVTLRCSSQSGHNTVSWYQQALGQGPQFIFQYYREEENGRGNFPPRFSGLQFPNYSSELNVNALELDDSALYLCASSLGDREKSIEGGYTFGSGTRLTVV.

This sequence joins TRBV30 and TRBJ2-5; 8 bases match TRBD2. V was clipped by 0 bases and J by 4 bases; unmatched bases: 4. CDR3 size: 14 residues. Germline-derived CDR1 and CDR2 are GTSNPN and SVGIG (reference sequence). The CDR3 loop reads CAWSVVRGGETQYF. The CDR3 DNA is TGTGCCTGGAGTGTAGTCCGGGGGGGAGAGACCCAGTACTTC.

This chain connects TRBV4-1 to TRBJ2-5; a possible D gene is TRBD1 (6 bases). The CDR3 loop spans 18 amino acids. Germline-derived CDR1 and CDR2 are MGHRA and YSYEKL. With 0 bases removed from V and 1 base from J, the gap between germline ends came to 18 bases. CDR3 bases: TGCGCCAGCAGCCAAGATGGAAACAGGGCCTTACTCCAAGAGACCCAGTACTTC. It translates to CASSQDGNRALLQETQYF.

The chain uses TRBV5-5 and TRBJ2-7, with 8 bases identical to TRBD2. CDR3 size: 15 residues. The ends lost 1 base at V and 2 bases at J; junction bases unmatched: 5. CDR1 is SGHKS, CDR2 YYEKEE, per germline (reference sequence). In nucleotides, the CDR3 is TGTGCCAGCAGCTTGTTAGCGGGGCAGACCTACGAGCAGTACTTC. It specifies CASSLLAGQTYEQYF.

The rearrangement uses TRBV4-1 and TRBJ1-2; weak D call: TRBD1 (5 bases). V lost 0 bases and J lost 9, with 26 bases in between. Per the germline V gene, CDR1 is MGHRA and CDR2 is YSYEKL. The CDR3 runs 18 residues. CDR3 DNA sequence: TGCGCCAGCAGCCAAGAGGGACCGGCCCTGGGCAGGTTGTATCGCTACACCTTC. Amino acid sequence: CASSQEGPALGRLYRYTF.

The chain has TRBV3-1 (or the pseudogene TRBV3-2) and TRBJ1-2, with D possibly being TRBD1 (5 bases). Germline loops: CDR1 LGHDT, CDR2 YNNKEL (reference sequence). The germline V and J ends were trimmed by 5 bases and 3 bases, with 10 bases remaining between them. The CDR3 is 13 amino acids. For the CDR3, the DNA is TGTGCCAGCAGCACCGGGACGCACTATGGCTACACCTTC. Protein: CASSTGTHYGYTF.

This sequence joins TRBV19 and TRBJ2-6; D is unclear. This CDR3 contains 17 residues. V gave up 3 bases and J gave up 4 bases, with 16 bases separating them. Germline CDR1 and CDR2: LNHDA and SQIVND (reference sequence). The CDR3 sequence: CASSILPGSPGANVLTF. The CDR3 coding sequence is TGTGCCAGTAGTATTCTACCCGGGTCTCCGGGGGCCAACGTCCTGACTTTC.

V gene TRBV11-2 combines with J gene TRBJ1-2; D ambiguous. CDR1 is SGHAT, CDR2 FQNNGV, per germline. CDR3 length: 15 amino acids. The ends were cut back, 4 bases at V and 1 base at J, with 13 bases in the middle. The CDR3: CASSSLKGSNYGYTF. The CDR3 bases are TGTGCCAGCAGCTCCCTGAAGGGAAGTAACTATGGCTACACCTTC.

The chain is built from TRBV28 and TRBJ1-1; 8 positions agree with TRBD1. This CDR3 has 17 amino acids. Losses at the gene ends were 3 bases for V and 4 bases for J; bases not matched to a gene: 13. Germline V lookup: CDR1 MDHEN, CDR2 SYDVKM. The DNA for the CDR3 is TGTGCCAGCAGTTTTCCCCACAGGGGGGGAGGTAGCACTGAAGCTTTCTTT. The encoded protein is CASSFPHRGGGSTEAFF.

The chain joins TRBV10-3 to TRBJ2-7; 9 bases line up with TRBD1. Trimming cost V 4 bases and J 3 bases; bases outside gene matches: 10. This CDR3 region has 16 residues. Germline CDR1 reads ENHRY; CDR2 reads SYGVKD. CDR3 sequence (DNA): TGTGCCATCAGTGGAGGGAACCGGGACAGGGTCTACGAGCAGTACGTC. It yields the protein CAISGGNRDRVYEQYV.

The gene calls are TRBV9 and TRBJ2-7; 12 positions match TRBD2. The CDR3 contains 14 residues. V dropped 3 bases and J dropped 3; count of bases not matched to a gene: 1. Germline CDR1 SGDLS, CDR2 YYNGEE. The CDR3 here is CASSETSGGYEQYF. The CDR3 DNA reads TGTGCCAGCAGCGAGACTAGCGGGGGCTACGAGCAGTACTTC.